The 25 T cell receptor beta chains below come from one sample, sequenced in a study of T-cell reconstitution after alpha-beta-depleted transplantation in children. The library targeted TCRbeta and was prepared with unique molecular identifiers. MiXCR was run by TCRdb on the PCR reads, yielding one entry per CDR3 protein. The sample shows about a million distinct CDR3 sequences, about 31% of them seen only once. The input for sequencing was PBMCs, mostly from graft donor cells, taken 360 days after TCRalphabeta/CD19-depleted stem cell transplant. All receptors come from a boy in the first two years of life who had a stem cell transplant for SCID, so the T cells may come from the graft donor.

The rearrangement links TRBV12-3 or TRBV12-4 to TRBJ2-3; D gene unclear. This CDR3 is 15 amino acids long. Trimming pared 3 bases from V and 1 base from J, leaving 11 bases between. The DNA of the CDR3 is TGTGCCAGCAGTTTCGACTCCTCCGGCACAGATACGCAGTATTTT. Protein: CASSFDSSGTDTQYF.

This chain's CDR3 is CASSSPHKRGPSSYNEQFF. In nucleotides, the CDR3 is TGTGCCAGCAGTTCCCCCCACAAGAGGGGCCCTAGCTCCTACAATGAGCAGTTCTTC. This rearrangement joins TRBV28 to TRBJ2-1; TRBD1 or TRBD2 may be the D gene (5 bases each). Germline V gene sequence: CDR1 MDHEN, CDR2 SYDVKM. This CDR3 spans 19 amino acids. Trimming pared 4 bases from V and 0 bases from J, leaving 22 bases between.

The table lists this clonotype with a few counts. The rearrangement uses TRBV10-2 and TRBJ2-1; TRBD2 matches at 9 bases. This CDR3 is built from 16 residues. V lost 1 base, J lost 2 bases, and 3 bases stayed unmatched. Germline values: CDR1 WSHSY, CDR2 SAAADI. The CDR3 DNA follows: TGCGCCAGCAGTGAGTGGCGGGGGGGCCCCTACAATGAGCAGTTCTTC. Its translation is CASSEWRGGPYNEQFF.

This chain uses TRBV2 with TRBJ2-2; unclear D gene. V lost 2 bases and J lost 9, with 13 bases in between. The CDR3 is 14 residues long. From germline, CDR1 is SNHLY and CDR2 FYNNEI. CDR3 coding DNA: TGTGCCAGCAGTGAATCATTCCTTCGTCGGGAGCTGTTTTTT. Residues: CASSESFLRRELFF.

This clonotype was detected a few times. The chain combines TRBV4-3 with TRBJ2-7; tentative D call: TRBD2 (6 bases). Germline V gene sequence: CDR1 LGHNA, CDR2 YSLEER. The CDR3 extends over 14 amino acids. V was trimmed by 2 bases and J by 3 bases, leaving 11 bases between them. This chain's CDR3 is CASSQRERYYEQYF. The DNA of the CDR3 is TGCGCCAGCAGCCAACGGGAGAGGTACTACGAGCAGTACTTC.

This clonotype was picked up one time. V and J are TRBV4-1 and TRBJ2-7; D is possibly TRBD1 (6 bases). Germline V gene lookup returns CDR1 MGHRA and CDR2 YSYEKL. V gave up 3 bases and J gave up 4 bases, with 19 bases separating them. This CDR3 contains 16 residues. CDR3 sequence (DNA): TGCGCCAGCAGCCATTATCACAGGGACCTCATATACGAGCAGTACTTC. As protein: CASSHYHRDLIYEQYF.

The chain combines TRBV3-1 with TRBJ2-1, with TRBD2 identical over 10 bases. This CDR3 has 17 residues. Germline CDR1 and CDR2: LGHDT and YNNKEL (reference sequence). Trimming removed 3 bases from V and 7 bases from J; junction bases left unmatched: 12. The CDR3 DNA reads TGTGCCAGCAGCCACGAGACACTAGCGGGGTATGGGAATGAGCAGTTCTTC. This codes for CASSHETLAGYGNEQFF.

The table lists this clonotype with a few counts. CDR3 region: CASSLGFGQGDYEQYF. CDR3 DNA sequence: TGTGCCAGCAGCTTAGGTTTCGGACAGGGAGACTACGAGCAGTACTTC. The chain has TRBV7-2 and TRBJ2-7; TRBD1 matches at 8 bases. The CDR3 extends over 16 amino acids. V was clipped by 1 base and J by 3 bases; unmatched bases: 8. Germline loops: CDR1 SGHTA, CDR2 FQGNSA.

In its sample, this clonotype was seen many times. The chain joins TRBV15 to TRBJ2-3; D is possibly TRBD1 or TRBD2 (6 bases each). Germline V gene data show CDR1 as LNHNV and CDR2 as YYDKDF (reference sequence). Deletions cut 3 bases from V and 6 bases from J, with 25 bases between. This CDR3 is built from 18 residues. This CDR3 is CATSRSVGGPPGWDTQYF. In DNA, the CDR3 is TGTGCCACCAGCAGGTCCGTTGGGGGGCCTCCCGGTTGGGATACGCAGTATTTT.

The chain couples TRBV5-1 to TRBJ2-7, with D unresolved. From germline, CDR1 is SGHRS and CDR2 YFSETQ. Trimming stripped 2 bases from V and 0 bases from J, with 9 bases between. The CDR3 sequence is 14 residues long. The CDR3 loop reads CASSFSSFSYEQYF. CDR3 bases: TGCGCCAGCAGCTTTTCATCCTTCTCCTACGAGCAGTACTTC.

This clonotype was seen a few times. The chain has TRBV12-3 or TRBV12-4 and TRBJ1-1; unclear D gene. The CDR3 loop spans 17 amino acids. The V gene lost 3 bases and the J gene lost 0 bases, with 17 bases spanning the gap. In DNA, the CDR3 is TGTGCCAGCAGTTTCCCCTCGGGAGGGTTCATGAACACTGAAGCTTTCTTT. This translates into CASSFPSGGFMNTEAFF.

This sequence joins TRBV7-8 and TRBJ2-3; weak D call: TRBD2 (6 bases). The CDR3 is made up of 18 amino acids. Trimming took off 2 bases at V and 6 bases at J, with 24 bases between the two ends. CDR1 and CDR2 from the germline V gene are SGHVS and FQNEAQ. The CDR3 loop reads CASSLLSPPWGELDTQYF. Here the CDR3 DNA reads TGTGCCAGCAGCTTATTATCCCCCCCGTGGGGGGAACTGGATACGCAGTATTTT. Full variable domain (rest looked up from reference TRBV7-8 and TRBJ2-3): GAGVSQSPRYKVAKRGQDVALRCDPISGHVSLFWYQQALGQGPEFLTYFQNEAQLDKSGLPSDRFFAERPEGSVSTLKIQRTQQEDSAVYLCASSLLSPPWGELDTQYFGPGTRLTVL.

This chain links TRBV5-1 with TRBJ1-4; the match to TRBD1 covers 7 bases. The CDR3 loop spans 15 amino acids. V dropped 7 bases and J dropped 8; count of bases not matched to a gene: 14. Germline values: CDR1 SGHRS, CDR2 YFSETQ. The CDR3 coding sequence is TGCGCCAGCTCTATATTCGGGACAGCAAGCGAAAAACTGTTTTTT. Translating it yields CASSIFGTASEKLFF.

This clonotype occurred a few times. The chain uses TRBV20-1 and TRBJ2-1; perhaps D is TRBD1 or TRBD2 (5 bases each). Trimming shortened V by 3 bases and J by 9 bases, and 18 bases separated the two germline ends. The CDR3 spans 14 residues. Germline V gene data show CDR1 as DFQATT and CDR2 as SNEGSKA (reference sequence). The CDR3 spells CSARAKGRTGEQFF. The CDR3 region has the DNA TGCAGTGCTAGGGCGAAGGGGCGGACTGGTGAGCAGTTCTTC.

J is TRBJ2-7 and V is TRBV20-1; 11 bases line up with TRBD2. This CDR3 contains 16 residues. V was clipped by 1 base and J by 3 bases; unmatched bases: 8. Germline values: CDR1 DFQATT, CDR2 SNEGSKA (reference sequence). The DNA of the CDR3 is TGCAGTGCTAGAGGCACACTAGCGGGGGCATACTACGAGCAGTACTTC. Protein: CSARGTLAGAYYEQYF.

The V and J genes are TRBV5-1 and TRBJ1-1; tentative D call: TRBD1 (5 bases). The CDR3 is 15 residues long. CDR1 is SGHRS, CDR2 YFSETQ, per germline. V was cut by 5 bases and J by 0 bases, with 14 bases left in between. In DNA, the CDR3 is TGCGCCAGCAGGGGGGGAGGGCTGATGAACACTGAAGCTTTCTTT. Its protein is CASRGGGLMNTEAFF.

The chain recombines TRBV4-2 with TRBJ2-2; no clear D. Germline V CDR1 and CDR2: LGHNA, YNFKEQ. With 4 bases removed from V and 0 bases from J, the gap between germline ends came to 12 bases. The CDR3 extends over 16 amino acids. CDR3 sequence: CASSLTRAPNTGELFF. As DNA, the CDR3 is TGTGCCAGCAGCCTAACCCGGGCCCCGAACACCGGGGAGCTGTTTTTT.

This CDR3 is CASSSRTETPGELFF. The CDR3 nucleotides read TGCGCCAGCAGCTCCCGGACAGAAACCCCCGGGGAGCTGTTTTTT. The chain joins TRBV5-1 to TRBJ2-2; a possible D gene is TRBD1 (6 bases). The V end lost 3 bases, the J end lost 6 bases, and 15 bases lay between the germline ends. CDR3 length: 15 residues. Germline-derived CDR1 and CDR2 are SGHRS and YFSETQ. Full variable domain (missing parts from reference TRBV5-1 and TRBJ2-2): KAGVTQTPRYLIKTRGQQVTLSCSPISGHRSVSWYQQTPGQGLQFLFEYFSETQRNKGNFPGRFSGRQFSNSRSEMNVSTLELGDSALYLCASSSRTETPGELFFGEGSRLTVL.

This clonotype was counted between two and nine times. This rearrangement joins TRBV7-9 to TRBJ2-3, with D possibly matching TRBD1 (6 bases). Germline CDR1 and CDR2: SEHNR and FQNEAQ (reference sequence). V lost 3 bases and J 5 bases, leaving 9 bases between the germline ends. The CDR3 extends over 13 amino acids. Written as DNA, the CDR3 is TGTGCCAGCAGCTTCAAGGGGGAAGATACGCAGTATTTT. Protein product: CASSFKGEDTQYF.

The CDR3 protein is CASSLSPTQRPTNYGYTF. In DNA form, the CDR3 reads TGCGCCAGCAGCCTCTCTCCTACGCAGCGCCCAACTAACTATGGCTACACCTTC. V gene TRBV4-1 combines with J gene TRBJ1-2; D is uncertain. Germline CDR1 MGHRA, CDR2 YSYEKL. This CDR3 spans 18 amino acids. V lost 4 bases and J 0 bases, leaving 21 bases between the germline ends.

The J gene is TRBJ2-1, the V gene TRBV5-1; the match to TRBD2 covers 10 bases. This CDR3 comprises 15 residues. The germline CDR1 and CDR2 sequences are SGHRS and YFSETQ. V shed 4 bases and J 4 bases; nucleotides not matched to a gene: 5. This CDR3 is CASSLISGGYNEQFF. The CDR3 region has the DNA TGCGCCAGCAGCCTTATTAGCGGGGGGTACAATGAGCAGTTCTTC. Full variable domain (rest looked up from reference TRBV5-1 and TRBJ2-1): KAGVTQTPRYLIKTRGQQVTLSCSPISGHRSVSWYQQTPGQGLQFLFEYFSETQRNKGNFPGRFSGRQFSNSRSEMNVSTLELGDSALYLCASSLISGGYNEQFFGPGTRLTVL.

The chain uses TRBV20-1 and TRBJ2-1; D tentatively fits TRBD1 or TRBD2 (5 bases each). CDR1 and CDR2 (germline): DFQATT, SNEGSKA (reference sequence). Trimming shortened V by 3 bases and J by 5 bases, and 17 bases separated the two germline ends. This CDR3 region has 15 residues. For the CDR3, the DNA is TGCAGTGCTAGTAAACCCGGGGCCTTAGACAATGAGCAGTTCTTC. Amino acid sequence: CSASKPGALDNEQFF.

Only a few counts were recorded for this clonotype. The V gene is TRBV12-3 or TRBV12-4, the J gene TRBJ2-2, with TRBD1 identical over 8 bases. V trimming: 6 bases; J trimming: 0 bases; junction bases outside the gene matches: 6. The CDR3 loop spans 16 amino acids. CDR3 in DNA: TGTGCCAGCAGCCCCAGGGACAGGTCGAACACCGGGGAGCTGTTTTTT. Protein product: CASSPRDRSNTGELFF.

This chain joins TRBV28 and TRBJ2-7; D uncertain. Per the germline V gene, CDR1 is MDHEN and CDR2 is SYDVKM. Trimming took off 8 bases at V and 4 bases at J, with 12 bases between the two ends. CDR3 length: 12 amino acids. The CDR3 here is CASGWSFYEQYF. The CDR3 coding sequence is TGTGCCAGCGGCTGGTCGTTTTACGAGCAGTACTTC.

The CDR3 spells CSVEYTGELFF. CDR3 nucleotide sequence: TGCAGCGTTGAGTATACCGGGGAGCTGTTTTTT. This chain links TRBV29-1 with TRBJ2-2; D is unresolved. Trimming cost V 3 bases and J 5 bases, with 4 bases left between them. Germline V gives CDR1 SQVTM, CDR2 ANQGSEA. The CDR3 sequence is 11 residues long.